Each of the 11 T cell receptor beta chains below was sequenced from the same sample in a study of blood T cell repertoires in COVID-19. TCRdb keeps only in-frame clones here, not all; method: immunoSEQ multiplex PCR. The data contain about 70,000 clones, about 90% of them singletons. The material sequenced was peripheral blood. These receptors all come from a human donor in a cohort sampled during active COVID-19.

This clone appeared a few times. The genes are TRBV9 and TRBJ2-1; 8 bases map to TRBD2. Germline trimming cut 4 bases from V and 0 bases from J; bases unmatched to any gene: 0. Germline V gene sequence: CDR1 SGDLS, CDR2 YYNGEE. The CDR3 is made up of 14 amino acids. For the CDR3, the DNA is TGTGCCAGCAGCCGGGGGGGCTCCTACAATGAGCAGTTCTTC. This encodes CASSRGGSYNEQFF.

This clone has just a few counts. The chain has TRBV11-2 and TRBJ1-1; tentatively, D is TRBD1 (5 bases). Germline CDR1 SGHAT, CDR2 FQNNGV. The CDR3 covers 11 residues. The V end was cut by 5 bases, the J end by 10 bases, with 11 bases between. The CDR3: CASSPRGGAFF. The CDR3 DNA reads TGTGCCAGCAGCCCCCGCGGGGGAGCTTTCTTT.

The rearrangement joins TRBV28 to TRBJ1-2; D is uncertain. The germline V and J ends were trimmed by 2 bases and 5 bases, with 9 bases remaining between them. Germline V gives CDR1 MDHEN, CDR2 SYDVKM. This CDR3 spans 13 amino acids. The CDR3 sequence: CASSLMAEYGYTF. The CDR3 nucleotides are TGTGCCAGCAGTTTAATGGCGGAATATGGCTACACCTTC.

This clone was observed a few times. The chain carries TRBV24-1 and TRBJ2-7; perhaps TRBD1 as D (5 bases). This CDR3 is built from 12 residues. Germline V gives CDR1 KGHDR, CDR2 SFDVKD. V gave up 5 bases and J gave up 1 base, with 5 bases separating them. The CDR3 coding sequence is TGTGCCACCAGTGGACAGTCCTACGAGCAGTACTTC. It specifies CATSGQSYEQYF.

This chain joins TRBV4-3 and TRBJ2-2; D possibly corresponds to TRBD2 (5 bases). Germline CDR1 reads LGHNA; CDR2 reads YSLEER. V was clipped by 4 bases and J by 4 bases, with 13 bases between them. This CDR3 region has 15 residues. The CDR3 sequence is CASSPTHRGTGELFF. The CDR3 bases are TGCGCCAGCAGCCCTACCCATCGGGGCACCGGGGAGCTGTTTTTT.

This chain connects TRBV10-3 to TRBJ1-4, with D possibly being TRBD1 (6 bases). V was shortened by 0 bases and J by 14 bases, with 22 bases between the two germline ends. CDR3 length: 16 amino acids. Germline V gene data show CDR1 as ENHRY and CDR2 as SYGVKD. In nucleotides, the CDR3 is TGTGCCATCAGTGAGTCGAACAGGGATATCCCAAAAGGGCTGTTTTTT. This encodes CAISESNRDIPKGLFF.

The gene calls are TRBV7-3 and TRBJ2-2, with TRBD1 matching over 7 bases. CDR3 length: 15 amino acids. J gave up 2 bases and V 5 bases, and 5 bases lay outside the gene matches. Per germline, CDR1 SGHTA and CDR2 FQGTGA. The CDR3 sequence: CASSVQGLNTGELFF. CDR3 in DNA: TGTGCCAGCAGCGTACAGGGGTTAAACACCGGGGAGCTGTTTTTT.

The chain recombines TRBV18 with TRBJ2-5, with D maybe TRBD1 (6 bases). The CDR3 length is 13 residues. V lost 3 bases and J lost 4, with 9 bases in between. Per germline, CDR1 KGHSH and CDR2 LQKENI. The CDR3 DNA reads as TGTGCCAGCTCACCGGGACATGGAGAGACCCAGTACTTC. Protein product: CASSPGHGETQYF.

This clone was detected only once. V is TRBV3-1 (or the pseudogene TRBV3-2) and J is TRBJ2-1; TRBD2 matches at 10 bases. Germline V CDR1 and CDR2: LGHDT, YNNKEL (reference sequence). CDR3 length equals 14 residues. V lost 5 bases, J lost 6 bases, and 4 bases stayed unmatched. The CDR3 region is CASSYSSGSNEQFF. As DNA, the CDR3 is TGTGCCAGCAGCTACTCTAGCGGGAGCAATGAGCAGTTCTTC.

The V call is TRBV6-6, the J call TRBJ2-1; D not resolved. The CDR3 loop spans 16 amino acids. The germline V gene encodes CDR1 MNHNY and CDR2 SVGAGI (reference sequence). Between the trimmed V and J ends, which lost 2 bases and 4 bases, there was a span of 15 bases. The CDR3 sequence: CASSYKPPRDYNEQFF. In DNA, the CDR3 is TGTGCCAGCAGTTACAAGCCACCCCGCGATTACAATGAGCAGTTCTTC.

J is TRBJ2-1 and V is TRBV14; 8 nucleotides agree with TRBD1. This CDR3 has 15 residues. The V gene end was trimmed by 4 bases and the J gene end by 4 bases; junction bases not matched to a gene: 6. CDR1 SGHDN and CDR2 FVKESK come from the germline V gene. The CDR3 loop reads CASSPGTGPYNEQFF. The CDR3 nucleotides read TGTGCCAGCAGCCCCGGGACAGGCCCTTACAATGAGCAGTTCTTC.